The next 17 T cell receptor beta chains were all read from a single sample in a study of beta chain features in type 1 diabetes. Points from the study as a whole: Patients with Type 1 diabetes showed moderately but significantly shorter TCRB CDR3s in all four CD4+ subsets.

No antigens are known for them. Investigators reverse transcribed all isolated RNA, so they sequenced expressed TCRB transcripts. Measured with immunoSEQ multiplex PCR; TCRdb has only the in-frame clones, and not every one. The data hold 600,000 or so clones, with 9.5% to 15% observed a single time. The sample comprised naive CD4+ T cells from blood. The receptors originated from a man aged 30-40 years with type 1 diabetes.

The rearrangement links TRBV20-1 to TRBJ2-1; no reliable D call. This CDR3 has 11 residues. Germline V lookup: CDR1 DFQATT, CDR2 SNEGSKA (reference sequence). V lost 0 bases, J lost 10 bases, and 7 bases lay in between. The CDR3 is CSARDLPEQFF. In DNA, the CDR3 is TGCAGTGCTAGAGATTTACCCGAGCAGTTCTTC.

The chain links TRBV10-3 to TRBJ2-5; D is possibly TRBD1 or TRBD2 (5 bases each). This CDR3 comprises 13 residues. The V end was cut by 4 bases, the J end by 3 bases, with 9 bases between. Germline V lookup: CDR1 ENHRY, CDR2 SYGVKD. In DNA, the CDR3 is TGTGCCATCAGTGGGGGGTCGGAAGAGACCCAGTACTTC. Protein sequence: CAISGGSEETQYF.

This chain connects TRBV27 to TRBJ1-2; D gene unclear. Germline-derived CDR1 and CDR2 are MNHEY and SMNVEV (reference sequence). Trimming left V 5 bases short and J 1 base short, with 14 bases between. This CDR3 is built from 15 residues. CDR3 protein: CASSRKIEGNYGYTF. In DNA, the CDR3 is TGTGCCAGCAGTCGTAAAATAGAGGGTAACTATGGCTACACCTTC.

In its sample, this clone was seen a few times. Different DNA sequences within this sample yield the same CDR3. The chain links TRBV5-4 to TRBJ1-6; D gene unclear. Germline CDR1 is SGHNT and CDR2 is YYREEE (reference sequence). Trimming shortened V by 0 bases and J by 8 bases, and 6 bases separated the two germline ends. The CDR3 sequence is 13 residues long. CDR3 in amino acids: CASSLVRDSPLHF. For the CDR3, the DNA is TGTGCCAGCAGCTTGGTGCGGGATTCACCCCTCCACTTT.

The chain combines TRBV14 with TRBJ2-1; 11 bases are shared with TRBD1. V was clipped by 4 bases and J by 6 bases; unmatched bases: 5. CDR3 size: 15 residues. Germline CDR1 SGHDN, CDR2 FVKESK. The CDR3 DNA is TGTGCCAGCAGCCCGACCGGGACAGGGGGCAATGAGCAGTTCTTC. Encoded protein: CASSPTGTGGNEQFF.

This clone was found a few times. This chain connects TRBV19 to TRBJ2-5; TRBD2 agrees at 11 bases. Germline V lookup: CDR1 LNHDA, CDR2 SQIVND (reference sequence). V dropped 6 bases and J dropped 5; count of bases not matched to a gene: 11. This CDR3 is built from 16 residues. The CDR3 coding sequence is TGTGCCAGTAGCATACTAGCGGGGGTTGCTTTGGAGACCCAGTACTTC. This translates into CASSILAGVALETQYF.

Only a few counts were recorded for this clone. The genes are TRBV7-9 and TRBJ1-2, with 8 positions matching TRBD1. The germline gives CDR1 SEHNR, CDR2 FQNEAQ (reference sequence). Losses at the gene ends were 0 bases for V and 5 bases for J; bases not matched to a gene: 8. The CDR3 sequence is 16 residues long. CDR3 bases: TGTGCCAGCAGCTTAGCGGGGCAGGGGGCACAGTATGGCTACACCTTC. Amino acids: CASSLAGQGAQYGYTF.

This clone was observed a few times. The chain has TRBV19 and TRBJ2-2; no definite D call. Germline CDR1 and CDR2: LNHDA and SQIVND (reference sequence). The CDR3 runs 12 residues. Trimming shortened V by 6 bases and J by 4 bases, and 6 bases separated the two germline ends. The CDR3 DNA reads TGTGCCAGTAGCCCACTCACCGGGGAGCTGTTTTTT. Its translation: CASSPLTGELFF.

About this clone itself: Other DNA variants within this sample encode the same CDR3. The V gene is TRBV29-1, the J gene TRBJ2-7, with 9 bases matching TRBD2. The germline gives CDR1 SQVTM, CDR2 ANQGSEA. After removal of 0 bases from V and 2 bases from J, the junction contained 8 bases not matched to a gene. This CDR3 comprises 16 residues. This CDR3 reads CSVEEVRGGRTYEQYF. As DNA, the CDR3 is TGCAGCGTTGAAGAGGTGCGGGGGGGGCGGACCTACGAGCAGTACTTC.

This clone was counted between two and nine times. The chain employs TRBV5-1 and TRBJ2-1, with D perhaps given as TRBD1 or TRBD2 (5 bases each). CDR1 and CDR2 (germline): SGHRS, YFSETQ. V lost 6 bases and J 9 bases, leaving 22 bases between the germline ends. This CDR3 is 15 amino acids long. Here the CDR3 DNA reads TGCGCCAGCACCTCTGATCGTCCGGGGCTGGGTGAGCAGTTCTTC. This gives the protein CASTSDRPGLGEQFF.

V is TRBV29-1 and J is TRBJ1-5, with D possibly being TRBD1 (5 bases). Germline V lookup: CDR1 SQVTM, CDR2 ANQGSEA. Trimming took off 4 bases at V and 7 bases at J, with 11 bases between the two ends. The CDR3 spans 12 residues. This chain's CDR3 is CSVAREGQPQHF. In DNA form, the CDR3 reads TGCAGCGTTGCCAGGGAGGGCCAGCCCCAGCATTTT.

This clone was observed a few times. The chain employs TRBV15 and TRBJ2-1; 11 bases match TRBD1. The V gene end was trimmed by 1 base and the J gene end by 6 bases; junction bases not matched to a gene: 2. Germline-derived CDR1 and CDR2 are LNHNV and YYDKDF (reference sequence). This CDR3 spans 15 amino acids. CDR3 coding DNA: TGTGCCACCAGCAGAGGCGGGACAGGGGGCAATGAGCAGTTCTTC. This sequence encodes CATSRGGTGGNEQFF.

The gene calls are TRBV10-2 and TRBJ2-1; D unresolved. Per germline, CDR1 WSHSY and CDR2 SAAADI. The V end was cut by 0 bases, the J end by 15 bases, with 9 bases between. The CDR3 consists of 11 residues. The CDR3 bases are TGCGCCAGCAGTGAGTCGACTTCCCTGTTCTTC. Amino acid sequence: CASSESTSLFF.

The genes are TRBV6-5 and TRBJ2-5; 11 bases map to TRBD1. With V trimmed by 7 bases and J by 5 bases, 6 bases remained unmatched. The CDR3 has 14 amino acids. In germline, CDR1 is MNHEY, CDR2 SVGAGI. The CDR3 is CASTWTGGRETQYF. The CDR3 DNA follows: TGTGCCAGCACCTGGACAGGGGGCCGGGAGACCCAGTACTTC.

CDR3 loop: CASSQAWQGNSPLHF. The CDR3 region has the DNA TGCGCCAGCAGCCAAGCTTGGCAGGGGAATTCACCCCTCCACTTT. The chain links TRBV4-3 to TRBJ1-6, with D perhaps TRBD1 (6 bases). This CDR3 contains 15 residues. The ends were cut back, 1 base at V and 7 bases at J, with 11 bases in the middle. Germline CDR1 LGHNA, CDR2 YSLEER.

This clone showed up just a few times. The genes are TRBV9 and TRBJ2-7; either TRBD1 or TRBD2 may fit D (5 bases each). The CDR3 is made up of 15 amino acids. Germline CDR1 SGDLS, CDR2 YYNGEE. V gave up 3 bases and J gave up 0 bases, with 13 bases separating them. Here the CDR3 DNA reads TGTGCCAGCAGCGGAGGGGACCGGAGCTCCTACGAGCAGTACTTC. Residues: CASSGGDRSSYEQYF. The variable domain in full, with the rest retrieved from reference TRBV9 and TRBJ2-7, is DSGVTQTPKHLITATGQRVTLRCSPRSGDLSVYWYQQSLDQGLQFLIQYYNGEERAKGNILERFSAQQFPDLHSELNLSSLELGDSALYFCASSGGDRSSYEQYFGPGTRLTVT.

This clone was found a few times. V is TRBV5-6 and J is TRBJ2-7; 9 nucleotides align to TRBD1. There are 15 residues in the CDR3. V dropped 7 bases and J dropped 2; count of bases not matched to a gene: 10. In germline, CDR1 is SGHDT, CDR2 YYEEEE. The CDR3 coding sequence is TGTGCCAGCGGCCCCATGGGGACAGGGACCTACGAGCAGTACTTC. It encodes CASGPMGTGTYEQYF. Drawing the rest from reference TRBV5-6 and TRBJ2-7, the complete variable domain is DAGVTQSPTHLIKTRGQQVTLRCSPKSGHDTVSWYQQALGQGPQFIFQYYEEEERQRGNFPDRFSGHQFPNYSSELNVNALLLGDSALYLCASGPMGTGTYEQYFGPGTRLTVT.